The table lists the clone carrying this TCR beta chain with a few counts. This CDR3 region has 13 residues. In germline, CDR1 is ENHRY, CDR2 SYGVKD. Trimming stripped 2 bases from V and 2 bases from J, with 4 bases between. This sample stems from a study of type 1 and type 2 diabetes patients. Across the study: Samples came from type 1 diabetic, type 2 diabetic or nondiabetic people, recruited in China.

PCR was run on genomic DNA. The TCR beta CDR3 region was amplified using 30 forward and 13 reverse primers. TCRdb redid the calling of the multiplex PCR reads with MiXCR, one entry per CDR3 protein. The sample yields fewer than 350,000 distinct CDR3 sequences, around 47% seen once. The sequence came from a man younger than 35 with type 2 diabetes. The rearrangement joins TRBV10-3 to TRBJ1-3; no firm D call. Sequenced sample: peripheral blood mononuclear cells (PBMCs). CDR3 DNA: TGTGCCATCAGTGAGAATGCTGGAAACACCATATATTTT. It is translated as CAISENAGNTIYF.